Described below is a single T cell receptor (beta chain) sequence and its context. The sample contains more than one DNA sequence encoding this CDR3. The data stem from a study of control samples from healthy donors and cancer patients. This CDR3 region has 12 residues. Germline V gives CDR1 LGHDT, CDR2 YNNKEL (reference sequence). V was trimmed by 3 bases and J by 1 base, leaving 3 bases between them. The repertoire was sequenced with immunoSEQ multiplex PCR; TCRdb's copy has only in-frame clones and lacks some. Of roughly 80,000 clones in the sample, 88% were seen once. This clonotype originated in a woman in her forties or fifties in good health. The specimen was blood. This chain uses TRBV3-1 (or the pseudogene TRBV3-2) with TRBJ1-1, with D uncertain. CDR3 DNA: TGTGCCAGCAGCCAGGGGAACACTGAAGCTTTCTTT. Its translation: CASSQGNTEAFF.